The next 32 T cell receptor beta chains were all read from a single sample in a study of blood T cell repertoires in COVID-19. TCRdb keeps only in-frame clones here, not all; method: immunoSEQ multiplex PCR. The sample has some 250,000 clones, roughly 90% seen once; the top ten hold approximately 9%. Sequencing was performed on PBMCs or T cells enriched from blood (not recorded which). Every receptor here comes from a man in his forties who had recovered from COVID-19.

This clone has more than one count but fewer than ten. The rearrangement uses TRBV25-1 and TRBJ1-4; tentative D call: TRBD1 (5 bases). V was shortened by 7 bases and J by 5 bases, with 14 bases between the two germline ends. Looked up from germline, CDR1 is MGHDK and CDR2 is SYGVNS. This CDR3 has 14 amino acids. The DNA of the CDR3 is TGTGCCAGCACGGGGGACCAGGAAAATGAAAAACTGTTTTTT. Protein product: CASTGDQENEKLFF.

The chain is built from TRBV6-5 and TRBJ2-2; 7 nucleotides agree with TRBD2. The CDR3 consists of 13 residues. The germline V gene has CDR1 MNHEY and CDR2 SVGAGI. V lost 7 bases and J lost 5; bases outside the gene matches: 4. The CDR3 is CASTREATGELFF. In DNA form, the CDR3 reads TGTGCCAGCACCCGGGAGGCTACCGGGGAGCTGTTTTTT.

The V and J genes are TRBV5-6 and TRBJ2-4; TRBD2 agrees at 12 bases. The CDR3 is made up of 16 amino acids. V dropped 4 bases and J dropped 4; count of bases not matched to a gene: 6. Per germline, CDR1 SGHDT and CDR2 YYEEEE. The CDR3 reads CASSTLAGGLKNIQYF. The CDR3 region has the DNA TGTGCCAGCAGCACCCTAGCGGGGGGGCTAAAAAACATTCAGTACTTC.

The chain joins TRBV5-1 to TRBJ2-3; 7 bases are shared with TRBD2. This CDR3 is 16 amino acids long. The V segment lost 4 bases and the J segment 0 bases; nucleotides outside the gene matches: 8. From germline, CDR1 is SGHRS and CDR2 YFSETQ. CDR3: CASSPFSGISTDTQYF. The CDR3 region has the DNA TGCGCCAGCAGCCCCTTCAGCGGGATTAGCACAGATACGCAGTATTTT.

This chain joins TRBV12-3 or TRBV12-4 and TRBJ2-7; 11 bases fit TRBD2. The CDR3 loop spans 13 amino acids. The V and J ends lost 6 bases and 9 bases, in that order; junction bases with no gene match: 7. This CDR3 reads CASSQLAGVGQYF. CDR3 DNA: TGTGCCAGCAGCCAACTAGCGGGAGTCGGGCAGTACTTC.

V is TRBV28 and J is TRBJ2-7; 7 nucleotides match TRBD2. Trimming cost V 9 bases and J 0 bases; bases outside gene matches: 14. Germline lookup yields CDR1 MDHEN and CDR2 SYDVKM. The CDR3 is 16 residues long. CDR3 sequence reads: CASKNPYGGSSYEQYF. The CDR3 DNA is TGTGCCAGTAAAAACCCCTACGGCGGGAGCTCCTACGAGCAGTACTTC.

V and J are TRBV9 and TRBJ2-7; TRBD2 matches at 13 bases. Germline-derived CDR1 and CDR2 are SGDLS and YYNGEE. Trimming took 0 bases from V and 6 from J; bases not matched to a gene: 6. This CDR3 is 16 amino acids long. CDR3 sequence (DNA): TGTGCCAGCAGCGTAGGACTAGCGGGGGGACTTTCCGAGCAGTACTTC. Protein sequence: CASSVGLAGGLSEQYF.

This chain connects TRBV6-1 to TRBJ1-5, with D possibly being TRBD1 (5 bases). The CDR3 totals 14 residues. V was shortened by 2 bases and J by 3 bases, with 8 bases between the two germline ends. CDR1 is MNHNS, CDR2 SASEGT, per germline. This chain's CDR3 is CASSENRLNQPQHF. CDR3 sequence (DNA): TGTGCCAGCAGTGAAAACAGGCTCAATCAGCCCCAGCATTTT.

V is TRBV3-1 (or the pseudogene TRBV3-2) and J is TRBJ2-3; D call uncertain. Trimming shortened V by 6 bases and J by 6 bases, and 10 bases separated the two germline ends. Germline V gene lookup returns CDR1 LGHDT and CDR2 YNNKEL (reference sequence). CDR3 length: 12 amino acids. The CDR3 protein is CASSIRVDTQYF. CDR3 bases: TGTGCCAGCAGTATCCGGGTGGATACGCAGTATTTT.

The chain has TRBV10-2 and TRBJ1-6; 8 bases are shared with TRBD1. Germline V gene lookup returns CDR1 WSHSY and CDR2 SAAADI. The length of the CDR3 is 16 residues. V lost 3 bases, J lost 5 bases, and 6 bases stayed unmatched. CDR3 bases: TGCGCCAGCAGTGAACAGGGGGTGCGCAATAATTCACCCCTCCACTTT. Its translation is CASSEQGVRNNSPLHF.

The V call is TRBV5-1, the J call TRBJ2-7; 11 nucleotides match TRBD2. J gave up 5 bases and V 3 bases, and 7 bases lay outside the gene matches. This CDR3 has 15 amino acids. Germline CDR1 and CDR2: SGHRS and YFSETQ. The CDR3 spells CASSSSGGTSHEQYF. The CDR3 coding sequence is TGCGCCAGCAGCTCTAGCGGGGGGACATCCCACGAGCAGTACTTC.

The chain links TRBV7-3 to TRBJ2-6; TRBD1 matches 9 bases. Germline values: CDR1 SGHTA, CDR2 FQGTGA. The CDR3 is made up of 20 amino acids. V lost 2 bases to trimming and J lost 1 base; unmatched junction nucleotides: 12. The CDR3 DNA is TGTGCCAGCAGCTTAGGGTGGGGACAGGGAACGAGATCTGGGGCCAACGTCCTGACTTTC. This translates into CASSLGWGQGTRSGANVLTF.

CDR3 nucleotide sequence: TGCAGCGTTGAATGGCCAGGGGGTCGGGAGACCCAGTACTTC. Protein: CSVEWPGGRETQYF. The genes are TRBV29-1 and TRBJ2-5; 7 bases fit TRBD1. This CDR3 spans 14 amino acids. J lost 5 bases, V lost 2 bases, and 8 bases had no gene match. Germline assignment: CDR1 SQVTM and CDR2 ANQGSEA.

This clone was detected a few times. The rearrangement joins TRBV18 to TRBJ1-1, with TRBD1 as a possible D gene (5 bases). Deletions cut 4 bases from V and 1 base from J, with 10 bases between. The V gene's germline CDR1 is KGHSH and CDR2 LQKENI. CDR3 size: 14 residues. CDR3 sequence reads: CASSHDRKNTEAFF. CDR3 nucleotide sequence: TGTGCCAGCTCACACGACAGAAAGAACACTGAAGCTTTCTTT.

The chain uses TRBV11-3 and TRBJ2-7, with 7 bases aligning to TRBD1. Germline V gene data show CDR1 as SGHNT and CDR2 as YENEEA. V shed 5 bases and J 6 bases; nucleotides not matched to a gene: 13. The CDR3 totals 15 residues. The DNA for the CDR3 is TGTGCCAGCAGCACCATCGACAGGGCATACGGCGAGCAGTACTTC. It is translated as CASSTIDRAYGEQYF.

V usage is TRBV4-3 and J usage is TRBJ2-3, with 7 positions matching TRBD2. The CDR3 sequence is 16 residues long. V lost 4 bases and J lost 5; bases outside the gene matches: 12. Germline V gene sequence: CDR1 LGHNA, CDR2 YSLEER. The CDR3 spells CASSRDWAGELDTQYF. Here the CDR3 DNA reads TGCGCCAGCAGCCGGGACTGGGCGGGGGAGTTAGATACGCAGTATTTT.

The V gene is TRBV19, the J gene TRBJ2-3; 7 nucleotides align to TRBD2. The CDR3 totals 17 residues. The germline V gene encodes CDR1 LNHDA and CDR2 SQIVND (reference sequence). V lost 7 bases, J lost 0 bases, and 13 bases stayed unmatched. The CDR3 DNA reads TGTGCCAGTACGGTGACTAGCAACATGTTTAGCACAGATACGCAGTATTTT. This translates into CASTVTSNMFSTDTQYF.

This sequence joins TRBV6-2 or TRBV6-3 and TRBJ1-1, with a weak D call TRBD1 (5 bases). The CDR3 consists of 15 residues. CDR1 and CDR2 (germline): MNHEY, SVGEGT. The V and J ends lost 6 bases and 8 bases respectively, with 22 bases between them. The CDR3 spells CASSYRAGVLKEAFF. The CDR3 region has the DNA TGTGCCAGCAGCTATCGGGCGGGGGTGTTGAAGGAAGCTTTCTTT.

The J gene is TRBJ2-1, the V gene TRBV13; 8 nucleotides line up with TRBD2. The CDR3 is 18 residues long. From germline, CDR1 is PRHDT and CDR2 FYEKMQ (reference sequence). The V segment lost 1 base and the J segment 8 bases; nucleotides outside the gene matches: 16. The DNA for the CDR3 is TGTGCCAGCAGCTTAGTCCCCCGACTCGGACTAGCTGGCGATGAGCAGTTCTTC. This encodes CASSLVPRLGLAGDEQFF.

A few counts support this clone. The V call is TRBV7-2, the J call TRBJ1-4; 7 nucleotides align to TRBD1. Germline V lookup: CDR1 SGHTA, CDR2 FQGNSA. Trimming took 5 bases from V and 5 from J; bases not matched to a gene: 5. The CDR3 spans 14 residues. The CDR3, as DNA: TGTGCCAGCAGCCCTAAGACAGGGAATGAAAAACTGTTTTTT. Amino acids: CASSPKTGNEKLFF.

The V call is TRBV10-3, the J call TRBJ1-5; TRBD1 agrees at 7 bases. V dropped 8 bases and J dropped 3; count of bases not matched to a gene: 16. The CDR3 has 17 amino acids. Germline-derived CDR1 and CDR2 are ENHRY and SYGVKD. The CDR3 sequence: CAISTPSTGTVNQPQHF. Here the CDR3 DNA reads TGTGCCATCTCGACCCCGTCAACTGGGACAGTCAATCAGCCCCAGCATTTT.

The gene calls are TRBV28 and TRBJ1-2; 9 bases align to TRBD1. Germline trimming cut 3 bases from V and 11 bases from J; bases unmatched to any gene: 10. The CDR3 covers 14 residues. CDR1 and CDR2 (germline): MDHEN, SYDVKM. DNA of the CDR3: TGTGCCAGCAGTTTTCAGGGGACAGGGTTTCGATACACCTTC. Encoded protein: CASSFQGTGFRYTF.

The chain couples TRBV18 to TRBJ1-5; 9 bases are shared with TRBD1. The V gene end was trimmed by 6 bases and the J gene end by 3 bases; junction bases not matched to a gene: 9. Germline V gives CDR1 KGHSH, CDR2 LQKENI. The CDR3 sequence is 16 residues long. This CDR3 is CASSSGTGSNNQPQHF. The CDR3, as DNA: TGTGCCAGCTCCTCCGGGACAGGGTCGAACAATCAGCCCCAGCATTTT.

The J gene is TRBJ2-2, the V gene TRBV11-3; D is perhaps TRBD1 (6 bases). Germline V gene lookup returns CDR1 SGHNT and CDR2 YENEEA. With 4 bases removed from V and 5 bases from J, the gap between germline ends came to 20 bases. CDR3 length equals 17 residues. The CDR3: CASSSWTDRLQTGELFF. As DNA, the CDR3 is TGTGCCAGCAGCTCATGGACAGACAGGTTACAAACCGGGGAGCTGTTTTTT.

The chain links TRBV11-2 to TRBJ2-1; 7 bases agree with TRBD1. Unmatched junction bases numbered 8, after V lost 5 bases and J lost 4 bases. The CDR3 length is 15 residues. CDR1 and CDR2 from the germline V gene are SGHAT and FQNNGV. The CDR3 loop is CASSRGQKIYNEQFF. DNA for the CDR3: TGTGCCAGCAGCAGGGGACAGAAAATATACAATGAGCAGTTCTTC.

The J gene is TRBJ2-2, the V gene TRBV18; no reliable D call. The CDR3 sequence is 12 residues long. Germline assignment: CDR1 KGHSH and CDR2 LQKENI. Trimming shortened V by 6 bases and J by 4 bases, and 6 bases separated the two germline ends. The CDR3 is CASSLSTGELFF. The CDR3 DNA sequence: TGTGCCAGCTCCCTCAGCACCGGGGAGCTGTTTTTT.

This clone came up once. The chain links TRBV4-1 to TRBJ2-1; 8 bases are a match to TRBD1. Germline trimming cut 1 base from V and 6 bases from J; bases unmatched to any gene: 8. This CDR3 has 16 residues. CDR1 is MGHRA and CDR2 is YSYEKL in the germline V gene. CDR3 protein: CASSQATGQVINEQFF. CDR3 DNA sequence: TGCGCCAGCAGCCAAGCAACGGGACAGGTCATCAATGAGCAGTTCTTC.

This chain joins TRBV7-2 and TRBJ2-7, with 7 bases aligning to TRBD2. V trimming: 4 bases; J trimming: 2 bases; junction bases outside the gene matches: 5. Germline V CDR1 and CDR2: SGHTA, FQGNSA. This CDR3 comprises 14 residues. The CDR3: CASSYSGTTYEQYF. CDR3 nucleotides: TGTGCCAGCAGCTACTCCGGGACTACCTACGAGCAGTACTTC.

The CDR3 bases are TGTGCCAGCAGTTCGACAGGGGGCGATGGCTACACCTTC. Its translation: CASSSTGGDGYTF. The genes are TRBV27 and TRBJ1-2; 10 bases are shared with TRBD1. The V and J ends lost 4 bases and 6 bases, in that order; junction bases with no gene match: 2. Germline CDR1 and CDR2: MNHEY and SMNVEV (reference sequence). The CDR3 contains 13 residues.

The rearrangement joins TRBV19 to TRBJ1-2, with TRBD1 identical over 9 bases. V lost 5 bases to trimming and J lost 2 bases; unmatched junction nucleotides: 12. The CDR3 sequence is 17 residues long. Per germline, CDR1 LNHDA and CDR2 SQIVND (reference sequence). CDR3 DNA: TGTGCCAGTAGTTGGATCTCTAGGGACAGGGAGAACTATGGCTACACCTTC. Translated, it gives CASSWISRDRENYGYTF.

This chain links TRBV2 with TRBJ1-2, with TRBD1 as a possible D gene (6 bases). There are 13 residues in the CDR3. Germline-derived CDR1 and CDR2 are SNHLY and FYNNEI. The germline V and J ends were trimmed by 8 bases and 2 bases, with 12 bases remaining between them. The CDR3 region is CASRLQGNYGYTF. The DNA of the CDR3 is TGTGCCAGCCGCCTACAGGGAAACTATGGCTACACCTTC.

This clone has just one count. This chain uses TRBV6-5 with TRBJ1-1, with D hard to call. The CDR3 length is 13 residues. Trimming stripped 6 bases from V and 4 bases from J, with 12 bases between. The germline CDR1 and CDR2 sequences are MNHEY and SVGAGI. The CDR3, as DNA: TGTGCCAGCAGCCCGGTGGTTCTCACTGAAGCTTTCTTT. Translated, it gives CASSPVVLTEAFF.